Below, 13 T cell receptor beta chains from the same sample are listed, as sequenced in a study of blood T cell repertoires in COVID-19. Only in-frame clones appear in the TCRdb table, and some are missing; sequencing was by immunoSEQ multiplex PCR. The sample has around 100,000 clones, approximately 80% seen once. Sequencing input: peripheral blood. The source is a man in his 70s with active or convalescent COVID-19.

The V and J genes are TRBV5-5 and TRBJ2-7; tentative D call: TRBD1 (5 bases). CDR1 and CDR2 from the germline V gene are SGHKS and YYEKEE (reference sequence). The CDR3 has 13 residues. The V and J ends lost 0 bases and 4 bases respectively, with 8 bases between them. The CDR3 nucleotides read TGTGCCAGCAGCTTGGGACAGAGATACGAGCAGTACTTC. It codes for CASSLGQRYEQYF.

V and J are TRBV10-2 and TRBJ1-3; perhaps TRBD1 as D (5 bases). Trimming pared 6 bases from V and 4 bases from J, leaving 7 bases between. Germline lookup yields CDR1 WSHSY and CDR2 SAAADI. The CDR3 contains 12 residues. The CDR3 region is CASRTAGNTIYF. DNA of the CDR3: TGCGCCAGCAGGACAGCCGGAAACACCATATATTTT.

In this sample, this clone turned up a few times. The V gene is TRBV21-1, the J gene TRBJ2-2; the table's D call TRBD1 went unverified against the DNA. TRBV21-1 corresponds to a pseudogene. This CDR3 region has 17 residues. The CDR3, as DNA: TGTGCCAGCAGCAAAGACGTTGTACAGATGAACACCGGGGAGCTGTTTTTT. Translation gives CASSKDVVQMNTGELFF.

The CDR3 spells CASSTHIPGEKLFF. The CDR3 DNA is TGTGCCAGCAGCACACACATCCCAGGGGAAAAACTGTTTTTT. The gene calls are TRBV21-1 and TRBJ1-4; TRBD1 is taken as the D call from the table, unchecked against the DNA. TRBV21-1 is reported as a pseudogene. This CDR3 has 14 amino acids.

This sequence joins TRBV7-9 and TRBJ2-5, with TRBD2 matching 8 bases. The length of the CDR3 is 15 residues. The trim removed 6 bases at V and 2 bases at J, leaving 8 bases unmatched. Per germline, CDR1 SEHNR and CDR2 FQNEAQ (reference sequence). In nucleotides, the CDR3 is TGTGCCAGCAGTTCGAGCGGGACTAGGCAAGAGACCCAGTACTTC. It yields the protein CASSSSGTRQETQYF.

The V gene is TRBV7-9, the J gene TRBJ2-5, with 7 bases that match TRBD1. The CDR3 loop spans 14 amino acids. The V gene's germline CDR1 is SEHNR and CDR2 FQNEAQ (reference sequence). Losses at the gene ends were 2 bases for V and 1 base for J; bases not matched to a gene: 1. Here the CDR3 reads CASSLYRGQETQYF. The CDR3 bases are TGTGCCAGCAGCTTATACAGGGGCCAAGAGACCCAGTACTTC.

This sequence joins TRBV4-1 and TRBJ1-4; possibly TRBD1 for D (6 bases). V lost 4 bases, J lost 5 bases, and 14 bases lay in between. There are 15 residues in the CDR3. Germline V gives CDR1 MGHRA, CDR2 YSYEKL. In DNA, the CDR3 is TGCGCCAGCAGCCCGTCAGGGGCGTTAAATGAAAAACTGTTTTTT. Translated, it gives CASSPSGALNEKLFF.

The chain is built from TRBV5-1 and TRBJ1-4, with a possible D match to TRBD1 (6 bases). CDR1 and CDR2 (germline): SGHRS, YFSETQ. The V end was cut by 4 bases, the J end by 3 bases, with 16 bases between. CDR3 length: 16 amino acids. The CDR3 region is CASSLGQIGANEKLFF. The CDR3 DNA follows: TGCGCCAGCAGCCTGGGACAAATCGGTGCTAATGAAAAACTGTTTTTT.

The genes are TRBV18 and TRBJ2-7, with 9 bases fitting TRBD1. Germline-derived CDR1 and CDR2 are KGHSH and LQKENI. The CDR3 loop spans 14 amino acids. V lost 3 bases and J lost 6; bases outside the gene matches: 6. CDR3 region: CASSPTRTGVEQYF. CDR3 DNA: TGTGCCAGCTCACCGACCCGGACAGGGGTCGAGCAGTACTTC.

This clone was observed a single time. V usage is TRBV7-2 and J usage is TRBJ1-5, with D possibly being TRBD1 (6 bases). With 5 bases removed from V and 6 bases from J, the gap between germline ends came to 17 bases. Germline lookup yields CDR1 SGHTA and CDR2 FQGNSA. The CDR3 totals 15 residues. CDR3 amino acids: CASSRTGGRGQPQHF. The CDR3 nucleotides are TGTGCCAGCAGCAGAACGGGGGGCAGGGGTCAGCCCCAGCATTTT.

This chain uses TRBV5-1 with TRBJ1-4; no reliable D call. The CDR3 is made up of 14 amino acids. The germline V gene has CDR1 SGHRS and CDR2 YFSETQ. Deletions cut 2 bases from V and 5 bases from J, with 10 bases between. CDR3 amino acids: CASSFRSVNEKLFF. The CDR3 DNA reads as TGCGCCAGCAGCTTCCGCAGCGTAAATGAAAAACTGTTTTTT.

CDR3 residues: CASSWTGIPNTEAFF. DNA for the CDR3: TGTGCCAGCAGCTGGACAGGGATTCCGAACACTGAAGCTTTCTTT. J is TRBJ1-1 and V is TRBV7-9; 8 bases are shared with TRBD1. The CDR3 extends over 15 amino acids. The V gene end was trimmed by 4 bases and the J gene end by 1 base; junction bases not matched to a gene: 5. Germline V gives CDR1 SEHNR, CDR2 FQNEAQ (reference sequence).

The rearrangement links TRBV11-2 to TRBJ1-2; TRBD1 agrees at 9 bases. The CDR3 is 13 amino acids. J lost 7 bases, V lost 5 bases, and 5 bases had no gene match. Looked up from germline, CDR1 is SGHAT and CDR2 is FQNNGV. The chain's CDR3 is CASSPDRGGGYTF. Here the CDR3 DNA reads TGTGCCAGCAGCCCGGACAGGGGAGGTGGCTACACCTTC.